These 22 T cell receptor beta chains came from one sample sequenced in a study of CD8+ T cells in alopecia areata. Investigators isolated RNA and reverse transcribed it into cDNA to act as the sequencing template. Assay: immunoSEQ multiplex PCR; the TCRdb copy retains only in-frame clones and omits some. The sample consists of almost 250,000 clones, approximately 61% of them appearing once. This material consisted of CD4+ T cells sorted from blood, taken at week 0. These receptors were obtained from a human donor with alopecia areata.

The V call is TRBV30, the J call TRBJ1-6; no definite D call. V lost 7 bases and J 7 bases, leaving 14 bases between the germline ends. The CDR3 is 13 amino acids. Germline loops: CDR1 GTSNPN, CDR2 SVGIG (reference sequence). CDR3 nucleotides: TGTGCCTATACGGACCGGGAGAATTCACCCCTCCACTTT. Translating gives CAYTDRENSPLHF. Together with reference TRBV30 and TRBJ1-6, the CDR3 gives the full variable domain: SQTIHQWPATLVQPVGSPLSLECTVEGTSNPNLYWYRQAAGRGLQLLFYSVGIGQISSEVPQNLSASRPQDRQFILSSKKLLLSDSGFYLCAYTDRENSPLHFGNGTRLTVT.

The rearrangement links TRBV11-1 to TRBJ1-1; D uncertain. V was cut by 0 bases and J by 1 base, with 3 bases left in between. CDR1 SGHAT and CDR2 FQDESV come from the germline V gene (reference sequence). The CDR3 covers 13 residues. As DNA, the CDR3 is TGTGCCAGCAGCTTAGCCCAGAACACTGAAGCTTTCTTT. Its translation: CASSLAQNTEAFF.

This clone was seen a few times. This chain uses TRBV29-1 with TRBJ2-1; weak D call: TRBD2 (5 bases). Trimming shortened V by 1 base and J by 7 bases, and 11 bases separated the two germline ends. Looked up from germline, CDR1 is SQVTM and CDR2 is ANQGSEA. The CDR3 contains 13 residues. CDR3 sequence (DNA): TGCAGCGTTGAAGGCGGGTCCCGGAATGAGCAGTTCTTC. Translation: CSVEGGSRNEQFF.

This clone occurred once. CDR3 in DNA: TGCGCCAGCAGCGCGGGGACTAGCGGGGGTCGGACAGATACGCAGTATTTT. Its translation is CASSAGTSGGRTDTQYF. The rearrangement uses TRBV5-1 and TRBJ2-3, with TRBD2 identical over 14 bases. There are 17 residues in the CDR3. Germline assignment: CDR1 SGHRS and CDR2 YFSETQ. J lost 3 bases, V lost 4 bases, and 7 bases had no gene match.

In regard to this clone: The identical CDR3 is also encoded by other nucleotide sequences in the sample. The chain is built from TRBV29-1 and TRBJ1-1; perhaps TRBD1 as D (5 bases). The CDR3 is made up of 12 amino acids. Germline assignment: CDR1 SQVTM and CDR2 ANQGSEA. Trimming cost V 1 base and J 5 bases, with 8 bases left between them. In DNA, the CDR3 is TGCAGCGTTGAAGGGGGGAATACTGAAGCTTTCTTT. The encoded protein is CSVEGGNTEAFF. The entire variable domain, with the rest obtained from reference TRBV29-1 and TRBJ1-1, is as follows: SAVISQKPSRDICQRGTSLTIQCQVDSQVTMMFWYRQQPGQSLTLIATANQGSEATYESGFVIDKFPISRPNLTFSTLTVSNMSPEDSSIYLCSVEGGNTEAFFGQGTRLTVV.

The J gene is TRBJ2-7, the V gene TRBV7-2, with 7 nucleotides matching TRBD2. Germline V gene data show CDR1 as SGHTA and CDR2 as FQGNSA. The trim removed 4 bases at V and 3 bases at J, leaving 6 bases unmatched. The CDR3 totals 14 residues. Here the CDR3 reads CASSSYPGGYEQYF. CDR3 DNA sequence: TGTGCCAGCAGCTCATATCCGGGAGGCTACGAGCAGTACTTC.

Regarding this clone: The same CDR3 also results from other DNA sequences found in this sample. The V and J genes are TRBV15 and TRBJ2-5; D not certain. Trimming took off 0 bases at V and 4 bases at J, with 6 bases between the two ends. Germline CDR1 LNHNV, CDR2 YYDKDF (reference sequence). The CDR3 runs to 13 residues. CDR3 loop: CATSRDRSETQYF. The CDR3 nucleotides are TGTGCCACCAGCAGAGATCGTTCAGAGACCCAGTACTTC.

This clone was detected a few times. The chain carries TRBV30 and TRBJ1-5; D is possibly TRBD1 (6 bases). Germline values: CDR1 GTSNPN, CDR2 SVGIG (reference sequence). This CDR3 spans 15 amino acids. V was trimmed by 2 bases and J by 1 base, leaving 12 bases between them. The chain's CDR3 is CAWSPPDRSNQPQHF. Written as DNA, the CDR3 is TGTGCCTGGAGTCCACCCGACAGGAGCAATCAGCCCCAGCATTTT.

The chain joins TRBV7-9 to TRBJ1-2; D may be TRBD1 (5 bases). Germline V gene lookup returns CDR1 SEHNR and CDR2 FQNEAQ (reference sequence). This CDR3 is 17 amino acids long. V gave up 2 bases and J gave up 0 bases, with 16 bases separating them. CDR3 amino acids: CASSLMGPNRANYGYTF. CDR3 DNA sequence: TGTGCCAGCAGCTTAATGGGACCGAACCGAGCTAACTATGGCTACACCTTC.

Here the CDR3 DNA reads TGTGCCAGCAGCACAGGTGCCGAAGCTTTCTTT. This encodes CASSTGAEAFF. The rearrangement uses TRBV7-3 and TRBJ1-1; possible D gene TRBD1, 5 bases. V was clipped by 5 bases and J by 8 bases, with 9 bases between them. Germline CDR1 and CDR2: SGHTA and FQGTGA. The CDR3 runs to 11 residues. Supplemented by reference TRBV7-3 and TRBJ1-1, the full variable domain reads GAGVSQTPSNKVTEKGKYVELRCDPISGHTALYWYRQSLGQGPEFLIYFQGTGAADDSGLPNDRFFAVRPEGSVSTLKIQRTERGDSAVYLCASSTGAEAFFGQGTRLTVV.

The chain is built from TRBV27 and TRBJ2-5; 9 nucleotides match TRBD1. V was pared by 7 bases and J by 1 base, with 4 bases of the junction left unmatched. CDR3 length: 14 residues. Germline V CDR1 and CDR2: MNHEY, SMNVEV (reference sequence). This CDR3 reads CASKRDRAQETQYF. The CDR3 DNA follows: TGTGCCAGCAAACGGGACAGGGCCCAAGAGACCCAGTACTTC.

To note about this clone: The sample contains more than one DNA sequence encoding this CDR3. The chain links TRBV29-1 to TRBJ1-1, with TRBD1 matching 10 bases. Germline CDR1 is SQVTM and CDR2 is ANQGSEA. The CDR3 has 14 residues. V was clipped by 5 bases and J by 1 base; unmatched bases: 4. The CDR3 bases are TGCAGCGTTCTTCGGACAGGGGGGAACACTGAAGCTTTCTTT. This encodes CSVLRTGGNTEAFF.

The V call is TRBV29-1, the J call TRBJ2-7; D is unclear. Trimming took 7 bases from V and 6 from J, leaving 10 bases between them. The CDR3 runs 10 residues. Germline-derived CDR1 and CDR2 are SQVTM and ANQGSEA. CDR3 sequence: CSAAHGEQYF. CDR3 nucleotides: TGCAGCGCGGCCCATGGCGAGCAGTACTTC.

The rearrangement joins TRBV30 to TRBJ2-7; D might be TRBD1 or TRBD2, each matching 5 bases. CDR1 is GTSNPN and CDR2 is SVGIG in the germline V gene (reference sequence). V dropped 2 bases and J dropped 2 bases, with 10 bases sitting between them. The CDR3 is made up of 13 amino acids. The CDR3 here is CAWSWDGAYEQYF. In DNA form, the CDR3 reads TGTGCCTGGAGTTGGGACGGGGCCTACGAGCAGTACTTC.

This clone was detected many times. The V call is TRBV14, the J call TRBJ2-7; D is undetermined. There are 13 residues in the CDR3. Germline V gene lookup returns CDR1 SGHDN and CDR2 FVKESK. The V end lost 0 bases, the J end lost 4 bases, and 7 bases lay between the germline ends. The CDR3 here is CASSQDLGYEQYF. CDR3 nucleotides: TGTGCCAGCAGCCAAGATCTCGGTTACGAGCAGTACTTC.

The V call is TRBV30, the J call TRBJ2-7; D perhaps matches TRBD1 (6 bases). The CDR3 spans 13 residues. Germline lookup yields CDR1 GTSNPN and CDR2 SVGIG (reference sequence). The V and J ends lost 0 bases and 2 bases respectively, with 8 bases between them. The DNA of the CDR3 is TGTGCCTGGAGTGTGGACAGCCCCTACGAGCAGTACTTC. It yields the protein CAWSVDSPYEQYF.

This clone was counted a single time. The V call is TRBV7-9, the J call TRBJ1-5, with a tentative D call TRBD1 (5 bases). Germline loops: CDR1 SEHNR, CDR2 FQNEAQ (reference sequence). The CDR3 contains 15 residues. V lost 0 bases and J 2 bases, leaving 8 bases between the germline ends. DNA of the CDR3: TGTGCCAGCAGCTTAGCAGGGGCGGGCAATCAGCCCCAGCATTTT. This gives the protein CASSLAGAGNQPQHF.

This chain uses TRBV6-6 with TRBJ2-3; D is ambiguous. Germline assignment: CDR1 MNHNY and CDR2 SVGAGI (reference sequence). The CDR3 has 14 amino acids. V lost 6 bases to trimming and J lost 5 bases, with 15 bases between them. The CDR3 sequence: CASSLASYIDTQYF. In DNA form, the CDR3 reads TGTGCCAGCAGCCTCGCAAGTTACATAGATACGCAGTATTTT.

J is TRBJ2-3 and V is TRBV30; D is possibly TRBD2 (6 bases). V was pared by 2 bases and J by 2 bases, with 14 bases between. The germline CDR1 and CDR2 sequences are GTSNPN and SVGIG (reference sequence). This CDR3 comprises 15 residues. The CDR3 spells CAWSRDSSVTDTQYF. In DNA form, the CDR3 reads TGTGCCTGGAGTCGGGACTCAAGCGTCACAGATACGCAGTATTTT.

This clone appeared once. V gene TRBV13 combines with J gene TRBJ1-2; 9 bases agree with TRBD1. CDR1 PRHDT and CDR2 FYEKMQ come from the germline V gene (reference sequence). This CDR3 comprises 14 residues. J was trimmed by 6 bases and V by 4 bases; bases with no gene match: 6. CDR3 DNA: TGTGCCAGCAGCTCACGGGACAGGGAAGATGGCTACACCTTC. This gives the protein CASSSRDREDGYTF.

The chain employs TRBV29-1 and TRBJ1-2; D might be TRBD1 (6 bases). Germline V CDR1 and CDR2: SQVTM, ANQGSEA. The CDR3 has 13 residues. V was pared by 3 bases and J by 5 bases, with 13 bases between. The CDR3 coding sequence is TGCAGCGTTGATAGGGGGGGGCCTTATGGCTACACCTTC. Translated, it gives CSVDRGGPYGYTF.

The gene calls are TRBV4-1 and TRBJ1-2, with 9 bases aligning to TRBD1. CDR1 and CDR2 from the germline V gene are MGHRA and YSYEKL. The CDR3 is made up of 15 amino acids. Trimming removed 2 bases from V and 2 bases from J; junction bases left unmatched: 3. Here the CDR3 DNA reads TGCGCCAGCAGCCAACCAACAGGGGGCAACTATGGCTACACCTTC. This translates into CASSQPTGGNYGYTF.